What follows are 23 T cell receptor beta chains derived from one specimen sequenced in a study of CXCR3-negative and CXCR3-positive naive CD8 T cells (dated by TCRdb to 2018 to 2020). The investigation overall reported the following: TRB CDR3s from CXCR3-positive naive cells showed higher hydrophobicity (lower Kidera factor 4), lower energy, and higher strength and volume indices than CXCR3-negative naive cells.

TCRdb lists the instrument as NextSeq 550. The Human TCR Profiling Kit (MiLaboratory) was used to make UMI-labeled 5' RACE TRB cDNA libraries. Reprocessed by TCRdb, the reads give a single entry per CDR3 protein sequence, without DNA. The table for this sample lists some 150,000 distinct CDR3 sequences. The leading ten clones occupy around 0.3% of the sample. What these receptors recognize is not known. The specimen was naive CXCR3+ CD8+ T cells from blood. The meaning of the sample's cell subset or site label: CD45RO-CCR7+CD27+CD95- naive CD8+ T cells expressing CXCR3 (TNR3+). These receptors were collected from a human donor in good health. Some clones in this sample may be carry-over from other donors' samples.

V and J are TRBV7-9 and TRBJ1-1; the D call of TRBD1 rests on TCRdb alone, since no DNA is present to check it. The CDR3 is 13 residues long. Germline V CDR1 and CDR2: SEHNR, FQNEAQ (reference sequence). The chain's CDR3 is CASSPPGETEAFF.

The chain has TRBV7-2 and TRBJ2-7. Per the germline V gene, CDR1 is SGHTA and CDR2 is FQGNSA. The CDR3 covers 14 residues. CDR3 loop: CASSPDQSSYEQYF.

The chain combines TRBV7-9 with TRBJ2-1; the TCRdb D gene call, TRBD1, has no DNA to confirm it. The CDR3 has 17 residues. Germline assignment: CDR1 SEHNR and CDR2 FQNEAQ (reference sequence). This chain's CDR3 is CASSFPTRGGSYNEQFF.

This CDR3 reads CASSYEVAGVTGELFF. The chain couples TRBV6-5 to TRBJ2-2. The CDR3 has 16 residues. Germline V gene data show CDR1 as MNHEY and CDR2 as SVGAGI.

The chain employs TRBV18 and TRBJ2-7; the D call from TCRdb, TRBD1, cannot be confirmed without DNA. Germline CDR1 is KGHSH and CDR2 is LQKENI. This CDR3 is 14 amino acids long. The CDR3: CASSDRDSSYEQYF.

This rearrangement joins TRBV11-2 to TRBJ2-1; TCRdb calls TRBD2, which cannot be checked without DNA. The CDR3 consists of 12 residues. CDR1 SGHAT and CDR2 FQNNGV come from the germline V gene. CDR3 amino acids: CASRGEFNEQLF.

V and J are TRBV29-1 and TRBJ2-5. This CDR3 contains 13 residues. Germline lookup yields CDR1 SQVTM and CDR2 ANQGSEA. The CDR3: CSVEGLYQETQYF.

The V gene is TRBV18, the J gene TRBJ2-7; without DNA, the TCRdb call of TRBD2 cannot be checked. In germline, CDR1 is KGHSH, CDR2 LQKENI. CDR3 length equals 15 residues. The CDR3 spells CASSPPAGGPREQYF.

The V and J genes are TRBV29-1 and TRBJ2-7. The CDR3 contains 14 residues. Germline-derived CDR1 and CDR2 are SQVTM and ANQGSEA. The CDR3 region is CSVGAYDGPYEQYF.

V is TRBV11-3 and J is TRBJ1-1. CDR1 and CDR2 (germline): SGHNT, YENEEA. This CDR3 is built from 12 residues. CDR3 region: CASSSWDTEAFF.

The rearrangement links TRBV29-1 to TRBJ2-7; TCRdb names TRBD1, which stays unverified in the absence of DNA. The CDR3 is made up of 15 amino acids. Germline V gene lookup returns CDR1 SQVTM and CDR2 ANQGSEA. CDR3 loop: CSVEEGTGPTYEQYF.

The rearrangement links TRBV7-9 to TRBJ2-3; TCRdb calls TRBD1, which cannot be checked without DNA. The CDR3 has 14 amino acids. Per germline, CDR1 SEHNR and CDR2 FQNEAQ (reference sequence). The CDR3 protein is CASSFRSRGDTQYF.

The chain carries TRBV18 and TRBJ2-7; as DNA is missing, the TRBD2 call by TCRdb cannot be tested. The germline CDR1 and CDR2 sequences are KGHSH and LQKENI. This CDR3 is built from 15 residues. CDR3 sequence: CASSLPASGDYEQYF.

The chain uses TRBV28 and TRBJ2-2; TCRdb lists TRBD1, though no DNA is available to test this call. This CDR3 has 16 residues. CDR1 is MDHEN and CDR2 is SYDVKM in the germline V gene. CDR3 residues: CASSVGTGGYTGELFF.

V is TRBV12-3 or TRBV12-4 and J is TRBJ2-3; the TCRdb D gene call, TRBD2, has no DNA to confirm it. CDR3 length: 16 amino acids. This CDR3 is CASRDLAGGPPDTQYF.

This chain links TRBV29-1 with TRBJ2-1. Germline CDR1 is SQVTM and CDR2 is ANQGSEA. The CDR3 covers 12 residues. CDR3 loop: CSVEDNGNEQFF.

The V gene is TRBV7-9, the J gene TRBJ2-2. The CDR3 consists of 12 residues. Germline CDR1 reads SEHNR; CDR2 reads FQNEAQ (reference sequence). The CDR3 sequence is CVSSPPASELFF.

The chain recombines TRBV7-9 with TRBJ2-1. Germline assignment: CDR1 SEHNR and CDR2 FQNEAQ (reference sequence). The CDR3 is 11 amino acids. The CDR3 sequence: CASSVNNEQFF.

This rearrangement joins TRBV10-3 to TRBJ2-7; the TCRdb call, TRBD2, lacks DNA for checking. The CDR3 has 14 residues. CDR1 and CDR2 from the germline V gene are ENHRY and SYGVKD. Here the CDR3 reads CAISESRATYEQYF.

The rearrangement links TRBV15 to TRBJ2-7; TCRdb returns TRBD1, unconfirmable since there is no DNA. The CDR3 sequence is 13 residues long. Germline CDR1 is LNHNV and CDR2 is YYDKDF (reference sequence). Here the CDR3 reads CATSRGGSYEQYF. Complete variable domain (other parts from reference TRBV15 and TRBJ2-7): DAMVIQNPRYQVTQFGKPVTLSCSQTLNHNVMYWYQQKSSQAPKLLFHYYDKDFNNEADTPDNFQSRRPNTSFCFLDIRSPGLGDTAMYLCATSRGGSYEQYFGPGTRLTVT.

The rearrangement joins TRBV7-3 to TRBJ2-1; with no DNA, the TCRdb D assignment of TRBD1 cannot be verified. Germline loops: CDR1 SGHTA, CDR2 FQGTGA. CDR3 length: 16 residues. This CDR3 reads CASSLGVGTVYNEQFF.

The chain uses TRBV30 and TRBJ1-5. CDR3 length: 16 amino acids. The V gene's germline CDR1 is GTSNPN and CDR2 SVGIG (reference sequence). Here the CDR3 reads CAWSPDLGWDNTPQHF. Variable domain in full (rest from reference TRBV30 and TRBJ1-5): SQTIHQWPATLVQPVGSPLSLECTVEGTSNPNLYWYRQAAGRGLQLLFYSVGIGQISSEVPQNLSASRPQDRQFILSSKKLLLSDSGFYLCAWSPDLGWDNTPQHFGDGTRLSIL.

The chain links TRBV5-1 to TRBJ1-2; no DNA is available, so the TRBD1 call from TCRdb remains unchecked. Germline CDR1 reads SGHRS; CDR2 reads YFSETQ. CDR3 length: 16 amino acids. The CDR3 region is CASSGRDRDQNYGHTF.